This is a list of T cell receptor beta chains from one sample in a study of T-cell reconstitution after alpha-beta-depleted transplantation in children. TCRdb used MiXCR to reprocess the PCR reads, holding one entry per CDR3 protein. The data contain hundreds of thousands of distinct CDR3 sequences, 16% of them seen just once; the ten biggest clones take up 1.1%. The sequencing here drew on PBMCs from the stem cell graft donor, taken from the stem cell graft. These receptors were taken from a human donor who donated a stem cell graft to a child with acute myeloid leukemia. Each CDR3 is given with its conserved first and last residue. D genes are given only for firm matches. Some rows have no size entry. The others give once, few or many, or a class for an expanded clone.

clone size: many; V gene: TRBV20-1; D gene: NA; J gene: TRBJ2-2; CDR3 protein: CSALFITGGGTGELFF; CDR3 DNA: TGCAGTGCTCTCTTCATAACAGGAGGTGGCACCGGGGAGCTGTTTTTT
clone size: NA; V gene: TRBV5-1; D gene: NA; J gene: TRBJ2-7; CDR3 protein: CASSDTYEQYF; CDR3 DNA: TGCGCCAGCAGCGATACCTACGAGCAGTACTTC
clone size: NA; V gene: TRBV12-3/TRBV12-4; D gene: NA; J gene: TRBJ2-5; CDR3 protein: CASSLVGSRETQYF; CDR3 DNA: TGTGCCAGCAGCCTCGTGGGTTCCAGAGAGACCCAGTACTTC
clone size: few; V gene: TRBV5-1; D gene: NA; J gene: TRBJ1-1; CDR3 protein: CASSYDPLGTEAFF; CDR3 DNA: TGCGCCAGCAGCTACGACCCCCTCGGAACTGAAGCTTTCTTT
clone size: few; V gene: TRBV7-2; D gene: NA; J gene: TRBJ2-1; CDR3 protein: CASSLVGGTNEQFF; CDR3 DNA: TGTGCCAGCAGCTTAGTAGGGGGGACGAATGAGCAGTTCTTC
clone size: NA; V gene: TRBV7-2; D gene: NA; J gene: TRBJ2-1; CDR3 protein: CASSPGGGGSSYNEQFF; CDR3 DNA: TGTGCCAGCAGCCCCGGGGGCGGGGGAAGCTCCTACAATGAGCAGTTCTTC
clone size: many; V gene: TRBV7-2; D gene: NA; J gene: TRBJ1-1; CDR3 protein: CASSHGGGIEAFF; CDR3 DNA: TGTGCCAGCAGCCACGGAGGAGGGATTGAAGCTTTCTTT
clone size: NA; V gene: TRBV28; D gene: NA; J gene: TRBJ1-2; CDR3 protein: CASSFISGELRAYGYTF; CDR3 DNA: TGTGCCAGCAGTTTCATCAGCGGAGAACTGCGGGCGTATGGCTACACCTTC
clone size: once; V gene: TRBV6-2/TRBV6-3; D gene: TRBD1; J gene: TRBJ2-1; CDR3 protein: CASSPFPPGQPYNEQFF; CDR3 DNA: TGTGCCAGCAGTCCATTCCCCCCGGGACAGCCTTACAATGAGCAGTTCTTC
clone size: many; V gene: TRBV20-1; D gene: NA; J gene: TRBJ2-1; CDR3 protein: CSARDREGAGEQFF; CDR3 DNA: TGCAGTGCTAGAGATAGAGAAGGGGCCGGTGAGCAGTTCTTC
clone size: NA; V gene: TRBV6-5; D gene: NA; J gene: TRBJ2-2; CDR3 protein: CASSYSAPYVGKNTGELFF; CDR3 DNA: TGTGCCAGCAGTTACTCGGCACCTTACGTGGGGAAGAACACCGGGGAGCTGTTTTTT
clone size: few; V gene: TRBV29-1; D gene: TRBD1; J gene: TRBJ2-4; CDR3 protein: CSVETGGAKNIQYF; CDR3 DNA: TGCAGCGTTGAGACAGGGGGAGCCAAAAACATTCAGTACTTC
clone size: NA; V gene: TRBV29-1; D gene: NA; J gene: TRBJ2-2; CDR3 protein: CSVEDPTRDPTGELFF; CDR3 DNA: TGCAGCGTTGAAGATCCTACCCGGGACCCCACCGGGGAGCTGTTTTTT
clone size: few; V gene: TRBV12-3/TRBV12-4; D gene: NA; J gene: TRBJ2-3; CDR3 protein: CASSGFGGGDDTQYF; CDR3 DNA: TGTGCCAGCAGTGGGTTCGGAGGTGGGGACGATACGCAGTATTTT
clone size: few; V gene: TRBV5-5; D gene: NA; J gene: TRBJ2-1; CDR3 protein: CASSAGPDPSYNEQFF; CDR3 DNA: TGTGCCAGCAGCGCGGGCCCGGACCCCAGTTACAATGAGCAGTTCTTC
clone size: many; V gene: TRBV20-1; D gene: NA; J gene: TRBJ1-4; CDR3 protein: CSAREAGKREKLFF; CDR3 DNA: TGCAGTGCTAGAGAGGCGGGCAAACGAGAAAAACTGTTTTTT
clone size: few; V gene: TRBV7-3; D gene: TRBD2; J gene: TRBJ2-1; CDR3 protein: CASSSSGGPSMEQFF; CDR3 DNA: TGTGCCAGCAGCTCAAGCGGGGGCCCGTCCATGGAGCAGTTCTTC
clone size: many; V gene: TRBV7-2; D gene: NA; J gene: TRBJ2-7; CDR3 protein: CASSLERSYEQYF; CDR3 DNA: TGTGCCAGCAGCTTAGAGCGGTCTTACGAGCAGTACTTC
clone size: NA; V gene: TRBV6-2/TRBV6-3; D gene: NA; J gene: TRBJ2-7; CDR3 protein: CASEGGTYEQYF; CDR3 DNA: TGTGCCAGCGAGGGGGGGACCTACGAGCAGTACTTC
clone size: NA; V gene: TRBV20-1; D gene: NA; J gene: TRBJ2-1; CDR3 protein: CSARGRVEQFF; CDR3 DNA: TGCAGTGCCCGGGGTCGGGTTGAGCAGTTCTTC
clone size: many; V gene: TRBV29-1; D gene: TRBD2; J gene: TRBJ2-1; CDR3 protein: CSAVGTSGGDLDEQFF; CDR3 DNA: TGCAGCGCGGTCGGGACTAGCGGGGGGGACCTAGATGAGCAGTTCTTC
clone size: NA; V gene: TRBV3-1; D gene: TRBD1; J gene: TRBJ2-2; CDR3 protein: CASMRGLTGELFF; CDR3 DNA: TGTGCCAGCATGAGGGGGCTCACCGGGGAGCTGTTTTTT
clone size: many; V gene: TRBV29-1; D gene: NA; J gene: TRBJ2-1; CDR3 protein: CSVEQGGNEQFF; CDR3 DNA: TGCAGCGTTGAACAGGGGGGCAATGAGCAGTTCTTC
clone size: many; V gene: TRBV5-6; D gene: NA; J gene: TRBJ2-1; CDR3 protein: CASSLRQVYYNEQFF; CDR3 DNA: TGTGCCAGCAGCTTGCGGCAGGTTTATTACAATGAGCAGTTCTTC
clone size: many; V gene: TRBV27; D gene: NA; J gene: TRBJ2-3; CDR3 protein: CASSPRTVSTDTQYF; CDR3 DNA: TGTGCCAGCAGTCCTAGGACTGTTAGCACAGATACGCAGTATTTT
clone size: NA; V gene: TRBV12-3/TRBV12-4; D gene: NA; J gene: TRBJ1-2; CDR3 protein: CASSLSPLGGYTF; CDR3 DNA: TGTGCCAGCAGTTTATCGCCACTGGGAGGCTACACCTTC
clone size: many; V gene: TRBV9; D gene: NA; J gene: TRBJ2-5; CDR3 protein: CASSDGLETQYF; CDR3 DNA: TGTGCCAGCAGCGACGGATTAGAGACCCAGTACTTC
clone size: NA; V gene: TRBV9; D gene: NA; J gene: TRBJ1-2; CDR3 protein: CASSAGMDRYTF; CDR3 DNA: TGTGCCAGCAGCGCCGGTATGGATCGCTACACCTTC
clone size: NA; V gene: TRBV2; D gene: NA; J gene: TRBJ1-1; CDR3 protein: CASSENLPGNTEAFF; CDR3 DNA: TGTGCCAGCAGTGAGAATTTGCCAGGGAACACTGAAGCTTTCTTT
clone size: many; V gene: TRBV20-1; D gene: NA; J gene: TRBJ1-5; CDR3 protein: CSAAIMGRDNQPQHF; CDR3 DNA: TGCAGTGCTGCAATAATGGGAAGGGACAATCAGCCCCAGCATTTT
clone size: many; V gene: TRBV20-1; D gene: NA; J gene: TRBJ1-2; CDR3 protein: CSASGGANYGYTF; CDR3 DNA: TGCAGTGCCTCCGGGGGAGCTAACTATGGCTACACCTTC
clone size: NA; V gene: TRBV20-1; D gene: TRBD2; J gene: TRBJ2-5; CDR3 protein: CSALAGGPGTQYF; CDR3 DNA: TGCAGTGCCCTAGCGGGGGGGCCTGGGACCCAGTACTTC
clone size: few; V gene: TRBV9; D gene: NA; J gene: TRBJ2-6; CDR3 protein: CASSVAGVNVLTF; CDR3 DNA: TGTGCCAGCAGCGTAGCGGGGGTGAACGTCCTGACTTTC
clone size: NA; V gene: TRBV6-5; D gene: NA; J gene: TRBJ1-6; CDR3 protein: CASMILDTPTPLHF; CDR3 DNA: TGTGCCAGCATGATATTGGACACGCCAACACCCCTCCACTTT
clone size: NA; V gene: TRBV12-3/TRBV12-4; D gene: TRBD2; J gene: TRBJ2-3; CDR3 protein: CASSPSGGFTDTQYF; CDR3 DNA: TGTGCCAGCAGTCCTAGCGGGGGTTTCACAGATACGCAGTATTTT
clone size: NA; V gene: TRBV12-3/TRBV12-4; D gene: TRBD2; J gene: TRBJ2-1; CDR3 protein: CASSPFAGGPNEQFF; CDR3 DNA: TGTGCCAGCAGTCCCTTCGCGGGGGGGCCTAATGAGCAGTTCTTC
clone size: few; V gene: TRBV20-1; D gene: NA; J gene: TRBJ1-2; CDR3 protein: CSASHRHNGYTF; CDR3 DNA: TGCAGTGCTAGTCACCGGCACAATGGCTACACCTTC
clone size: few; V gene: TRBV7-8; D gene: TRBD1; J gene: TRBJ1-1; CDR3 protein: CASSREGRRQGANTEAFF; CDR3 DNA: TGTGCCAGCAGCCGAGAGGGGCGACGACAGGGGGCGAACACTGAAGCTTTCTTT
clone size: NA; V gene: TRBV20-1; D gene: TRBD2; J gene: TRBJ2-1; CDR3 protein: CSAGGELAGERREQFF; CDR3 DNA: TGCAGTGCTGGTGGGGAACTAGCGGGGGAGCGACGGGAGCAGTTCTTC
clone size: many; V gene: TRBV5-1; D gene: TRBD1; J gene: TRBJ2-3; CDR3 protein: CASSLGQGAGDTQYF; CDR3 DNA: TGCGCCAGCAGCCTCGGACAGGGGGCGGGAGATACGCAGTATTTT
clone size: many; V gene: TRBV20-1; D gene: NA; J gene: TRBJ1-1; CDR3 protein: CSALNRLGGYTEAFF; CDR3 DNA: TGCAGTGCTCTCAACAGGCTCGGAGGATACACTGAAGCTTTCTTT
clone size: many; V gene: TRBV29-1; D gene: NA; J gene: TRBJ1-3; CDR3 protein: CSVEDRRFSGNTIYF; CDR3 DNA: TGCAGCGTTGAAGATCGCCGGTTCTCTGGAAACACCATATATTTT
clone size: many; V gene: TRBV9; D gene: TRBD1; J gene: TRBJ1-2; CDR3 protein: CASSVGAGGRGYTF; CDR3 DNA: TGTGCCAGCAGCGTAGGGGCAGGGGGCAGGGGCTACACCTTC
clone size: NA; V gene: TRBV7-6; D gene: TRBD2; J gene: TRBJ2-2; CDR3 protein: CASSSRGLAGVRTGELFF; CDR3 DNA: TGTGCCAGCAGCTCCCGGGGGCTAGCGGGGGTCCGCACCGGGGAGCTGTTTTTT
clone size: many; V gene: TRBV20-1; D gene: NA; J gene: TRBJ1-1; CDR3 protein: CSARRGTQNTEAFF; CDR3 DNA: TGCAGTGCTCGGCGTGGGACCCAGAACACTGAAGCTTTCTTT
clone size: NA; V gene: TRBV7-9; D gene: NA; J gene: TRBJ2-2; CDR3 protein: CASSSSGEDAGELFF; CDR3 DNA: TGTGCCAGCAGTTCCTCAGGGGAAGACGCCGGGGAGCTGTTTTTT
clone size: many; V gene: TRBV6-6; D gene: NA; J gene: TRBJ1-5; CDR3 protein: CASSWYSNQPQHF; CDR3 DNA: TGTGCCAGCAGCTGGTATAGCAATCAGCCCCAGCATTTT
clone size: few; V gene: TRBV12-3/TRBV12-4; D gene: NA; J gene: TRBJ1-2; CDR3 protein: CASSSRGFGYTF; CDR3 DNA: TGTGCCAGCAGTTCCCGAGGTTTTGGCTACACCTTC
clone size: many; V gene: TRBV5-8; D gene: NA; J gene: TRBJ2-1; CDR3 protein: CASSLAILDDEQFF; CDR3 DNA: TGTGCCAGCAGCTTGGCAATACTTGACGATGAGCAGTTCTTC
clone size: few; V gene: TRBV5-1; D gene: NA; J gene: TRBJ2-3; CDR3 protein: CASSSRPVETQYF; CDR3 DNA: TGCGCCAGCAGCTCGCGTCCCGTGGAGACGCAGTATTTT
clone size: NA; V gene: TRBV30; D gene: TRBD1; J gene: TRBJ1-2; CDR3 protein: CAWDRDHGYTF; CDR3 DNA: TGTGCCTGGGACAGGGACCATGGCTACACCTTC
clone size: many; V gene: TRBV20-1; D gene: TRBD2; J gene: TRBJ2-1; CDR3 protein: CSARGTSGLEQFF; CDR3 DNA: TGCAGTGCTAGAGGGACTAGCGGGCTTGAGCAGTTCTTC